This T cell receptor beta chain was retrieved from a study of T cell repertoires and HLA-DP antigens. The overall study: CD4+ T cells were cocultured with HeLa cells expressing HLA-DP. Average DNA input: around 220 ng for CD137+CD4+ sorts, around 1.3 ug pre-culture.

About this clone itself: The antigen is undetermined.

Germline CDR1 MNHEY, CDR2 SMNVEV (reference sequence). The CDR3 extends over 14 amino acids. Trimming took off 2 bases at V and 7 bases at J, with 11 bases between the two ends. The table came from immunoSEQ multiplex PCR; TCRdb's copy has only in-frame clones and leaves some out. In the table there are 85,000 to 90,000 clones, about nine tenths of which are singletons. The TCR sequence derives from a man in his fifties or sixties in good health and CMV-seronegative. The sample taken for sequencing was CD4+ T cells from PBMCs. The chain employs TRBV27 and TRBJ2-2; no definite D call. CDR3 nucleotides: TGTGCCAGCAGTTTAACACTATCCGTCGGGGAGCTGTTTTTT. Protein: CASSLTLSVGELFF.